This TCR beta chain is from a study of control samples from healthy donors and cancer patients. This clone was counted only a few times. The J segment lost 0 bases and the V segment lost 7 bases, leaving 24 bases of the junction unmatched. The CDR3 totals 20 residues. The germline V gene encodes CDR1 LGHDT and CDR2 YNNKEL (reference sequence). The assay was immunoSEQ multiplex PCR, and TCRdb's table has in-frame clones only and misses some. This table has about 94,000 clones, about nine tenths appearing once. The sequencing input was blood. This TCR was recovered from a woman aged 18-29 years in good health. The V call is TRBV3-1 (or the pseudogene TRBV3-2), the J call TRBJ2-7; 7 positions agree with TRBD1. As DNA, the CDR3 is TGTGCCAGCACTAACTTCCCACCCAGTACCGGGACAGTAGTCTCCTACGAGCAGTACTTC. It specifies CASTNFPPSTGTVVSYEQYF.